What follows is one T cell receptor beta chain and its context. Germline loops: CDR1 LNHDA, CDR2 SQIVND (reference sequence). The germline V and J ends were trimmed by 1 base and 4 bases, with 10 bases remaining between them. The CDR3 is 15 amino acids. This sample is part of a study of long-term antiretroviral therapy in people with HIV. Each specimen consisted of roughly 0.9-10 million cryopreserved PBMC prior to extraction of DNA. An immunoSEQ assay, version v3.0, was performed at survey level. The assay was immunoSEQ multiplex PCR, and TCRdb's table has in-frame clones only and misses some. The profile covers about 11,000 clones, with about 86% appearing a single time and roughly 21% taken by the ten largest.

Specimen: unsorted PBMCs, collected 7 to 7.5 years after starting antiretroviral therapy. The rearrangement joins TRBV19 to TRBJ2-2; D is uncertain. The clonotype was recovered from a man in his fifties or sixties with HIV. The CDR3 reads CASSIVGRSTGELFF. The DNA for the CDR3 is TGTGCCAGTAGTATAGTCGGCCGGTCCACCGGGGAGCTGTTTTTT.